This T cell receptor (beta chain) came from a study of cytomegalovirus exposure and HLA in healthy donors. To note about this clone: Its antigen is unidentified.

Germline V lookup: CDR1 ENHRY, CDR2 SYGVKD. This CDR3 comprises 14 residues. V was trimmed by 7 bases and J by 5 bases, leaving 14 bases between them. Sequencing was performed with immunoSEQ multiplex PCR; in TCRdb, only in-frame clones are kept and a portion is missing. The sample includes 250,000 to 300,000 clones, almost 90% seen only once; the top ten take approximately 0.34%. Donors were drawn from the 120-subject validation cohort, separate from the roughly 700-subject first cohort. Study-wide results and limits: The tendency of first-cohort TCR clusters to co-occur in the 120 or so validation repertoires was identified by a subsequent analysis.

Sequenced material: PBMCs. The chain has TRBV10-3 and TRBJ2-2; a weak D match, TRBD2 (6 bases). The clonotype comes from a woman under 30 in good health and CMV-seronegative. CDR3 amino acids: CAIMGGEGTGELFF. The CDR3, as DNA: TGTGCCATCATGGGGGGTGAAGGAACCGGGGAGCTGTTTTTT.